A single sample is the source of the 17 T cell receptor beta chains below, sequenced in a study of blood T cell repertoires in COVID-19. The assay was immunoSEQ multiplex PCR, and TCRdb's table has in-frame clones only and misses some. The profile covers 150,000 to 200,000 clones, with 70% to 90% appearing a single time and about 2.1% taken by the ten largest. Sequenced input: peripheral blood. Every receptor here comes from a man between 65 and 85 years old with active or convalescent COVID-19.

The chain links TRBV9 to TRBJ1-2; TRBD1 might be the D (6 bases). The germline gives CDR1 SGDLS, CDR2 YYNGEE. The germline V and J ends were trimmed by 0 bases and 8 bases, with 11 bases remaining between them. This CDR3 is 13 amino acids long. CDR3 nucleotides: TGTGCCAGCAGCGTAGCAGGGGCCGGGGGCTACACCTTC. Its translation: CASSVAGAGGYTF. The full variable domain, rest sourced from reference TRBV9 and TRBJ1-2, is DSGVTQTPKHLITATGQRVTLRCSPRSGDLSVYWYQQSLDQGLQFLIQYYNGEERAKGNILERFSAQQFPDLHSELNLSSLELGDSALYFCASSVAGAGGYTFGSGTRLTVV.

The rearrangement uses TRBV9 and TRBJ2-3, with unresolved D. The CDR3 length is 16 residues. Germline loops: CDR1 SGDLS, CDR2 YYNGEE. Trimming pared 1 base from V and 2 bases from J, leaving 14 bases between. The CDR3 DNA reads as TGTGCCAGCAGCGTATTCGAGGAAGGCTTCACAGATACGCAGTATTTT. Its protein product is CASSVFEEGFTDTQYF. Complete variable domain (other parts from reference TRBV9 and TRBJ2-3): DSGVTQTPKHLITATGQRVTLRCSPRSGDLSVYWYQQSLDQGLQFLIQYYNGEERAKGNILERFSAQQFPDLHSELNLSSLELGDSALYFCASSVFEEGFTDTQYFGPGTRLTVL.

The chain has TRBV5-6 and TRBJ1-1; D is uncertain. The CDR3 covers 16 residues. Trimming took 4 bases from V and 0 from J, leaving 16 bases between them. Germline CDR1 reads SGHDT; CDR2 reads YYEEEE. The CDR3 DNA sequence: TGTGCCAGCAGCGCTTGGCCCTCAAATCTGAACACTGAAGCTTTCTTT. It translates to CASSAWPSNLNTEAFF.

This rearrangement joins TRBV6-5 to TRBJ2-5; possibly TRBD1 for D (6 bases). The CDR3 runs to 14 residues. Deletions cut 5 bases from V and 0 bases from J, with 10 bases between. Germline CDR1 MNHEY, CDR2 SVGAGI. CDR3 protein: CASSMTGDQETQYF. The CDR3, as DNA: TGTGCCAGCAGTATGACAGGAGACCAAGAGACCCAGTACTTC.

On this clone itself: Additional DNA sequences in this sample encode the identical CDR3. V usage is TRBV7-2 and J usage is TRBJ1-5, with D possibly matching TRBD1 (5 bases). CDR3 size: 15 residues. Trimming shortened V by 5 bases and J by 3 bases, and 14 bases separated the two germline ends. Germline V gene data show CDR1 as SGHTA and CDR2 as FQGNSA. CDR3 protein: CASSLTGGSNQPQHF. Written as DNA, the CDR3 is TGTGCCAGCAGCCTAACGGGGGGGTCCAATCAGCCCCAGCATTTT.

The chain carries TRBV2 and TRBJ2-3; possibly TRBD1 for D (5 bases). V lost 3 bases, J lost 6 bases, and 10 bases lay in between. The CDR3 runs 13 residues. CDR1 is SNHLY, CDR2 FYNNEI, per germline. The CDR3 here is CASSDFRGDTQYF. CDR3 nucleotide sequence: TGTGCCAGCAGTGACTTTAGGGGCGATACGCAGTATTTT.

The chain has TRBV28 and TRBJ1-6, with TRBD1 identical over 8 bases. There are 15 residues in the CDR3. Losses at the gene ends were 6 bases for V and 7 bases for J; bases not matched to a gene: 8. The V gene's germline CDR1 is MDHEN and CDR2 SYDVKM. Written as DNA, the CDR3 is TGTGCCAGCAGCCGCCGGGACAGGCCGAATTCACCCCTCCACTTT. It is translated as CASSRRDRPNSPLHF.

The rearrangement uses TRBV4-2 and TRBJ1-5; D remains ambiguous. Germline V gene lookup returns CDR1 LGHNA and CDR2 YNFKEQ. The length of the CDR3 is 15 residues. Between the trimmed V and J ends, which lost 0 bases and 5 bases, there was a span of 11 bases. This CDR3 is CASSQEVGWDQPQHF. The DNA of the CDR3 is TGTGCCAGCAGCCAAGAGGTGGGCTGGGATCAGCCCCAGCATTTT.

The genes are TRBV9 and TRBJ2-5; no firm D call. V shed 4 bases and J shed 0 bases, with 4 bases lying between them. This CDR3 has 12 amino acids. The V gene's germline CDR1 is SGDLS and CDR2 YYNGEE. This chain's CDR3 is CASSTYQETQYF. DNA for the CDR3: TGTGCCAGCAGCACATACCAAGAGACCCAGTACTTC.

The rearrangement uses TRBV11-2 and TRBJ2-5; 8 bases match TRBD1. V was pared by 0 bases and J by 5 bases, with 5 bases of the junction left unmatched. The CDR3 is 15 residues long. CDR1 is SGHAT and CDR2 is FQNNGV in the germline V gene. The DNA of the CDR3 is TGTGCCAGCAGCTTAGACCAGACAGGGGTGGAGACCCAGTACTTC. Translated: CASSLDQTGVETQYF.

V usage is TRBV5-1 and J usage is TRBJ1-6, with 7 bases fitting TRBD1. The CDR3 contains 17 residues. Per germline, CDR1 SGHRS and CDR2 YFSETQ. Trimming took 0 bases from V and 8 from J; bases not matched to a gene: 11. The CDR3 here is CASSLGMVGRGDSPLHF. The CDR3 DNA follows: TGCGCCAGCAGCTTGGGAATGGTGGGCAGGGGGGATTCACCCCTCCACTTT.

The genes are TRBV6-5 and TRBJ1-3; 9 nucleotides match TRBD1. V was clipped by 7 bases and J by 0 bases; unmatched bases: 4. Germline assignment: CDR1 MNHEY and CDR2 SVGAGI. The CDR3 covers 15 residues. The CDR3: CASKKTGGSGNTIYF. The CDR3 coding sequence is TGTGCCAGCAAGAAGACAGGGGGCTCTGGAAACACCATATATTTT.

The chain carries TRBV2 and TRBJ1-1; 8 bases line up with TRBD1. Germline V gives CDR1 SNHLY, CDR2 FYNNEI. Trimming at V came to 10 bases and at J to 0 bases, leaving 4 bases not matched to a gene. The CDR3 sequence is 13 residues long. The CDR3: CATTQGVNTEAFF. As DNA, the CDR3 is TGTGCCACTACACAGGGGGTGAACACTGAAGCTTTCTTT.

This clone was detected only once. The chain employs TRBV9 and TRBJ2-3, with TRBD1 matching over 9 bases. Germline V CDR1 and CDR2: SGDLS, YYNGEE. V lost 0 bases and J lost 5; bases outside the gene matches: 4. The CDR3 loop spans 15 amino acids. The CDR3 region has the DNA TGTGCCAGCAGCGTAGGAGAGACAGGGGGAGATACGCAGTATTTT. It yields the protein CASSVGETGGDTQYF.

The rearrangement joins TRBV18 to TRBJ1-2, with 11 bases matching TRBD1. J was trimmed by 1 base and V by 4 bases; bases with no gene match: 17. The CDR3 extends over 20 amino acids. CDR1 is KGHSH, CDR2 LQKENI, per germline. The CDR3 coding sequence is TGTGCCAGCTCACGACTTCCTTGGACAGGGGGCGCCCATGGTAACTATGGCTACACCTTC. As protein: CASSRLPWTGGAHGNYGYTF.

The chain's CDR3 is CASSVGANYGYTF. As DNA, the CDR3 is TGCGCCAGCAGTGTGGGGGCAAACTATGGCTACACCTTC. V is TRBV10-2 and J is TRBJ1-2; a weak D match, TRBD1 (6 bases). V was pared by 4 bases and J by 2 bases, with 8 bases between. Germline CDR1 is WSHSY and CDR2 is SAAADI. This CDR3 has 13 amino acids.

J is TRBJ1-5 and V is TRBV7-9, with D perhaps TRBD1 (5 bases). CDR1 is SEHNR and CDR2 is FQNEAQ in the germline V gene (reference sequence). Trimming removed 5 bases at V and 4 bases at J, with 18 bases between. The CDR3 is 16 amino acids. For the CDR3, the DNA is TGTGCCAGCAGCCCTAACCCGGGGGGAGTAAATCAGCCCCAGCATTTT. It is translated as CASSPNPGGVNQPQHF.